This TCR beta chain originates from a study of blood T cell repertoires in COVID-19. Across the study: Sample material is recorded as cDNA or gDNA derived from T cells, B-cell-depleted T cells, or PBMCs.

This clone is a singleton in its sample. The participants were between roughly 18 and 89 years old and came from 24 US areas. Cohort 3 recovered donors had two negative PCRs, clearance, or symptom resolution. The CDR3 runs to 20 residues. The V gene end was trimmed by 0 bases and the J gene end by 4 bases; junction bases not matched to a gene: 16. In germline, CDR1 is SGDLS, CDR2 YYNGEE. Original processing notes: Reference gene primer amplification yielded estimated nucleated cell counts. The data were produced by immunoSEQ multiplex PCR, yet TCRdb's version contains in-frame clones alone and is incomplete. The V and J calls and the clone size are those of that table, but D and trimming were determined from the DNA. The sample lists around 230,000 clones, approximately 78% occurring once.

V gene TRBV9 combines with J gene TRBJ2-1; 10 nucleotides match TRBD1. The receptor was derived from a man in his forties who had recovered from COVID-19. The specimen was PBMCs or T cells enriched from blood (not recorded which). CDR3 residues: CASSVAPGTGVLVAYNEQFF. DNA of the CDR3: TGTGCCAGCAGCGTAGCTCCCGGGACAGGGGTTCTCGTCGCTTACAATGAGCAGTTCTTC.